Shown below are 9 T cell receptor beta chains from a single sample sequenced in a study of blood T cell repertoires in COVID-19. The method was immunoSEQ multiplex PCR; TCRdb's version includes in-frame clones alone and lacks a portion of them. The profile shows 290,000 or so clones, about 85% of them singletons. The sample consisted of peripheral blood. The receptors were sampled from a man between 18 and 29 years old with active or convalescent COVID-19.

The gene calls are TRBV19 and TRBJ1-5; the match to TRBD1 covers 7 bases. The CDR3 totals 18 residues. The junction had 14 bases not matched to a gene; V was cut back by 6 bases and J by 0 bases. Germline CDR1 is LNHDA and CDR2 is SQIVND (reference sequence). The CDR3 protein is CASRTLGTAQDSNQPQHF. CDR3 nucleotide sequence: TGTGCCAGTAGGACACTCGGGACAGCTCAGGATAGCAATCAGCCCCAGCATTTT.

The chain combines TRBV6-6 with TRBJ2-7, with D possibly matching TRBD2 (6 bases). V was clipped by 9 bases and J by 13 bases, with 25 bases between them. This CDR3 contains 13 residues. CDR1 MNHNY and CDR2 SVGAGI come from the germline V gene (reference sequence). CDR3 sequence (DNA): TGTGCCAGTGTAGCGGTTTTCTCCTACGAGCCATACTTC. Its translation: CASVAVFSYEPYF.

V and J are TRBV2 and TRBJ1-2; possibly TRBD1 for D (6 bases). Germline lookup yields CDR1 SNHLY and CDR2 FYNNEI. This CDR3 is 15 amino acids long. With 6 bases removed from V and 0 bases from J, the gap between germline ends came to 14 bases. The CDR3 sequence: CASRRLQGTNYGYTF. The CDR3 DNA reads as TGTGCCAGCAGGAGACTACAGGGTACTAACTATGGCTACACCTTC.

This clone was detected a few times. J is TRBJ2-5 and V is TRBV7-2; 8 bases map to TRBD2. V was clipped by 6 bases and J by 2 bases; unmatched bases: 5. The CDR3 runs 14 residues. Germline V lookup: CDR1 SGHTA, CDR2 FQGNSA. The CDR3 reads CASSDSGIQETQYF. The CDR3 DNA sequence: TGTGCCAGCAGTGATAGCGGGATTCAAGAGACCCAGTACTTC.

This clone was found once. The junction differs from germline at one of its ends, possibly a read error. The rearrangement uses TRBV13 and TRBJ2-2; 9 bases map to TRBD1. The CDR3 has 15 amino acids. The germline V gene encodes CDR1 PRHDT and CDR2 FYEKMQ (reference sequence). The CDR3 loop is CASTLRDRVTGELFF. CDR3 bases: TGTGCCAGCACCTTACGGGACAGGGTCACCGGGGAGCTGTTTTTT.

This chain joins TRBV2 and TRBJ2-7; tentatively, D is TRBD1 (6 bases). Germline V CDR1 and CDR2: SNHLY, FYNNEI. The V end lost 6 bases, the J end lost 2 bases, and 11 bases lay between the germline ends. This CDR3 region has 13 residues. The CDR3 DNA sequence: TGTGCCAGCAGAGTACAGGGAACCTACGAGCAGTACTTC. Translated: CASRVQGTYEQYF.

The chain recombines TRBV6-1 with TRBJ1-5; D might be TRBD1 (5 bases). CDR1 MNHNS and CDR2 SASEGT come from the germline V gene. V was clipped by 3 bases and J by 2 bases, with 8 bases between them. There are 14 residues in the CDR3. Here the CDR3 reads CASSDRAGNQPQHF. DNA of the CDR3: TGTGCCAGCAGTGACAGGGCAGGCAATCAGCCCCAGCATTTT.

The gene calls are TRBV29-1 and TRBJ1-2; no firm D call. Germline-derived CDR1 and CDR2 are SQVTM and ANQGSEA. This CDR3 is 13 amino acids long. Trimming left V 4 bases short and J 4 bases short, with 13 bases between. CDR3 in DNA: TGCAGCGTTGTGTCCCACTCGGGCTATGGCTACACCTTC. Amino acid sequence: CSVVSHSGYGYTF.

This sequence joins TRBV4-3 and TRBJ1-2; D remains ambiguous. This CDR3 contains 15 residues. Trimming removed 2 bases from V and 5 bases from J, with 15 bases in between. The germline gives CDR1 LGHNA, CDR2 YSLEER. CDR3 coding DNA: TGCGCCAGCAGCCAATCAGGCCGAGGGATGTATGGCTACACCTTC. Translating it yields CASSQSGRGMYGYTF.